Presented here are 24 T cell receptor beta chains from one specimen sequenced in a study of cytomegalovirus exposure and HLA in healthy donors. The study ran its PCR with 60 Vbeta and 13 Jbeta primers. The data were produced by immunoSEQ multiplex PCR, yet TCRdb's version contains in-frame clones alone and is incomplete. The data hold 90,000 to 120,000 clones, with about 80% observed a single time. The sequencing sample was made of PBMCs. The receptors shown here come from a middle-aged man in good health and CMV-seropositive.

The chain combines TRBV14 with TRBJ1-5; D not resolved. The germline V gene has CDR1 SGHDN and CDR2 FVKESK. The CDR3 covers 13 residues. The V end lost 5 bases, the J end lost 0 bases, and 5 bases lay between the germline ends. The CDR3 coding sequence is TGTGCCAGCAGCGCCTATAGCAATCAGCCCCAGCATTTT. Translated: CASSAYSNQPQHF.

This clone has just a few counts. The V call is TRBV5-1, the J call TRBJ2-3, with 7 positions matching TRBD1. CDR1 and CDR2 from the germline V gene are SGHRS and YFSETQ. This CDR3 is built from 14 residues. J was trimmed by 5 bases and V by 3 bases; bases with no gene match: 6. In DNA, the CDR3 is TGCGCCAGCAGCTCCGCAGGGGGACGAGATACGCAGTATTTT. This sequence encodes CASSSAGGRDTQYF.

The V gene is TRBV28, the J gene TRBJ1-2; D uncertain. The germline CDR1 and CDR2 sequences are MDHEN and SYDVKM. The ends were cut back, 3 bases at V and 8 bases at J, with 7 bases in the middle. This CDR3 contains 11 residues. Here the CDR3 reads CASSLAEGYTF. The CDR3 nucleotides read TGTGCCAGCAGTTTGGCGGAGGGCTACACCTTC.

This clone appeared a few times. The rearrangement links TRBV5-1 to TRBJ2-1; TRBD1 matches at 7 bases. V trimming: 0 bases; J trimming: 7 bases; junction bases outside the gene matches: 4. CDR1 is SGHRS and CDR2 is YFSETQ in the germline V gene. The CDR3 is 14 amino acids. Here the CDR3 reads CASSLDRGWNEQFF. The CDR3, as DNA: TGCGCCAGCAGCTTGGACAGGGGATGGAATGAGCAGTTCTTC.

The chain is built from TRBV11-3 and TRBJ2-5; 9 bases agree with TRBD1. The CDR3 consists of 15 residues. Per the germline V gene, CDR1 is SGHNT and CDR2 is YENEEA. Trimming cost V 5 bases and J 3 bases; bases outside gene matches: 7. The DNA for the CDR3 is TGTGCCAGCAGCACCGGGACAGGGTACGAAGAGACCCAGTACTTC. It is translated as CASSTGTGYEETQYF. Using reference TRBV11-3 and TRBJ2-5 for the parts outside the CDR3, the full variable domain is EAGVVQSPRYKIIEKKQPVAFWCNPISGHNTLYWYLQNLGQGPELLIRYENEEAVDDSQLPKDRFSAERLKGVDSTLKIQPAELGDSAVYLCASSTGTGYEETQYFGPGTRLLVL.

CDR3 nucleotides: TGTGCCAGCAGCCTTAAGGGGGAACTAGCGGGGGTGAGCTCCTACAATGAGCAGTTCTTC. Translated, it gives CASSLKGELAGVSSYNEQFF. The chain has TRBV4-2 and TRBJ2-1; 11 positions agree with TRBD2. The CDR3 loop spans 20 amino acids. V shed 4 bases, J shed 0 bases, and the junction held 14 bases outside the gene matches. From germline, CDR1 is LGHNA and CDR2 YNFKEQ.

The chain carries TRBV30 and TRBJ1-1, with D unclear. V lost 2 bases and J 0 bases, leaving 16 bases between the germline ends. Looked up from germline, CDR1 is GTSNPN and CDR2 is SVGIG (reference sequence). CDR3 size: 16 residues. CDR3 DNA sequence: TGTGCCTGGAGTCTCCGGTCTCACCCCATGAACACTGAAGCTTTCTTT. As protein: CAWSLRSHPMNTEAFF. Based on the CDR3 plus reference TRBV30 and TRBJ1-1, the full variable domain is SQTIHQWPATLVQPVGSPLSLECTVEGTSNPNLYWYRQAAGRGLQLLFYSVGIGQISSEVPQNLSASRPQDRQFILSSKKLLLSDSGFYLCAWSLRSHPMNTEAFFGQGTRLTVV.

The J gene is TRBJ1-3, the V gene TRBV18; maybe TRBD1 (5 bases). CDR3 length: 14 residues. Trimming pared 3 bases from V and 7 bases from J, leaving 13 bases between. CDR1 is KGHSH, CDR2 LQKENI, per germline. The CDR3 DNA is TGTGCCAGCTCACCGGGGCAGGACGGCAACACCATATATTTT. Translation gives CASSPGQDGNTIYF.

This clone was detected only a few times. This rearrangement joins TRBV5-1 to TRBJ2-3; 7 bases align to TRBD1. Germline CDR1 reads SGHRS; CDR2 reads YFSETQ. Trimming at V came to 8 bases and at J to 3 bases, leaving 9 bases not matched to a gene. The length of the CDR3 is 14 residues. CDR3 nucleotide sequence: TGCGCCAGTAGGCTCACAGGGGTGACAGATACGCAGTATTTT. Translating gives CASRLTGVTDTQYF.

This clone was picked up a small number of times. The genes are TRBV7-2 and TRBJ2-1; 8 nucleotides align to TRBD2. Germline trimming cut 3 bases from V and 7 bases from J; bases unmatched to any gene: 5. The germline V gene has CDR1 SGHTA and CDR2 FQGNSA. The CDR3 has 14 amino acids. The CDR3 DNA reads TGTGCCAGCAGCTTTGGCGGGAGGAATAATGAGCAGTTCTTC. This codes for CASSFGGRNNEQFF.

The chain links TRBV10-3 to TRBJ1-1; 7 bases map to TRBD1. J gave up 1 base and V 3 bases, and 2 bases lay outside the gene matches. The CDR3 runs to 14 residues. Germline lookup yields CDR1 ENHRY and CDR2 SYGVKD. The CDR3: CAISDRTGNTEAFF. The DNA for the CDR3 is TGTGCCATCAGTGACCGGACAGGGAACACTGAAGCTTTCTTT.

This chain connects TRBV5-4 to TRBJ2-5; 7 bases are a match to TRBD1. Per the germline V gene, CDR1 is SGHNT and CDR2 is YYREEE (reference sequence). Trimming removed 2 bases from V and 4 bases from J; junction bases left unmatched: 2. The CDR3 runs to 13 residues. CDR3 bases: TGTGCCAGCAGCTTCAGGGGGACAGAGACCCAGTACTTC. As protein: CASSFRGTETQYF.

This clone was counted between two and nine times. The V and J genes are TRBV7-6 and TRBJ1-2; TRBD1 agrees at 9 bases. Per germline, CDR1 SGHVS and CDR2 FNYEAQ. The CDR3 is made up of 13 amino acids. The junction had 6 bases not matched to a gene; V was cut back by 5 bases and J by 8 bases. DNA of the CDR3: TGTGCCAGCAGCCTCGGACAGGGGAGGGGCTACACCTTC. Translating gives CASSLGQGRGYTF.

This clone came up a few times. The chain couples TRBV30 to TRBJ2-3; 7 positions agree with TRBD2. This CDR3 region has 14 residues. Germline-derived CDR1 and CDR2 are GTSNPN and SVGIG (reference sequence). J was trimmed by 2 bases and V by 3 bases; bases with no gene match: 5. In DNA form, the CDR3 reads TGTGCCTGGAGGGGGCTAGCGGTCACAGATACGCAGTATTTT. This encodes CAWRGLAVTDTQYF.

V gene TRBV2 combines with J gene TRBJ2-7; possible D gene TRBD1, 6 bases. The V end lost 7 bases, the J end lost 0 bases, and 10 bases lay between the germline ends. There are 13 residues in the CDR3. Germline V CDR1 and CDR2: SNHLY, FYNNEI. The CDR3 DNA reads TGTGCCAGCAATACAGGGAGCTCCTACGAGCAGTACTTC. Encoded protein: CASNTGSSYEQYF.

V gene TRBV7-2 combines with J gene TRBJ2-5; 12 nucleotides agree with TRBD2. Trimming cost V 7 bases and J 4 bases; bases outside gene matches: 7. Germline V lookup: CDR1 SGHTA, CDR2 FQGNSA. The CDR3 length is 15 residues. CDR3 sequence: CASNLAGGPPETQYF. CDR3 in DNA: TGTGCCAGCAACCTAGCGGGGGGGCCCCCAGAGACCCAGTACTTC.

This clone has only a few counts. The rearrangement uses TRBV6-6 and TRBJ2-3, with TRBD1 matching over 7 bases. J lost 0 bases, V lost 6 bases, and 9 bases had no gene match. The CDR3 has 16 amino acids. The germline CDR1 and CDR2 sequences are MNHNY and SVGAGI (reference sequence). The CDR3 region has the DNA TGTGCCAGCAGCGCCCCTGACAGGGCTAGCACAGATACGCAGTATTTT. Translating it yields CASSAPDRASTDTQYF.

This rearrangement joins TRBV5-1 to TRBJ2-7, with D possibly being TRBD2 (5 bases). The germline V gene encodes CDR1 SGHRS and CDR2 YFSETQ. With 1 base removed from V and 3 bases from J, the gap between germline ends came to 14 bases. The CDR3 is 15 residues long. DNA of the CDR3: TGCGCCAGCAGCTTGAGCGGCTTGAGGGACTACGAGCAGTACTTC. Its translation: CASSLSGLRDYEQYF.

The chain has TRBV11-2 and TRBJ2-7; the match to TRBD2 covers 7 bases. The germline CDR1 and CDR2 sequences are SGHAT and FQNNGV. After removal of 1 base from V and 3 bases from J, the junction contained 15 bases not matched to a gene. This CDR3 is 18 amino acids long. The CDR3 is CASSLVNRRAGEHYEQYF. CDR3 coding DNA: TGTGCCAGCAGCTTAGTTAATCGAAGGGCGGGAGAACACTACGAGCAGTACTTC.

The J gene is TRBJ2-1, the V gene TRBV13, with D perhaps matching TRBD2 (6 bases). The CDR3 totals 12 residues. From germline, CDR1 is PRHDT and CDR2 FYEKMQ (reference sequence). Trimming took off 7 bases at V and 10 bases at J, with 14 bases between the two ends. CDR3 nucleotide sequence: TGTGCCAGCAATGGAGGGGTAGGGGAGCAGTTCTTC. Translated, it gives CASNGGVGEQFF.

The rearrangement links TRBV18 to TRBJ1-1; the D is unclear. V shed 2 bases and J shed 0 bases, with 7 bases lying between them. This CDR3 contains 14 residues. CDR1 KGHSH and CDR2 LQKENI come from the germline V gene. CDR3 in DNA: TGTGCCAGCTCACCAAACGGAGTGAACACTGAAGCTTTCTTT. Translated: CASSPNGVNTEAFF.

This clone was observed a few times. The CDR3, as DNA: TGTGCCAGCAGCGGCCCCCCGACAGGGTCTGGAAACACCATATATTTT. Amino acid sequence: CASSGPPTGSGNTIYF. The chain combines TRBV5-4 with TRBJ1-3, with TRBD1 matching 7 bases. This CDR3 region has 16 residues. V dropped 4 bases and J dropped 1; count of bases not matched to a gene: 8. Germline values: CDR1 SGHNT, CDR2 YYREEE (reference sequence).

The chain has TRBV29-1 and TRBJ1-4; TRBD1 matches at 10 bases. This CDR3 is built from 14 residues. Germline assignment: CDR1 SQVTM and CDR2 ANQGSEA. Unmatched junction bases numbered 8, after V lost 5 bases and J lost 8 bases. The CDR3 DNA reads as TGCAGCGTTACCGGGGACAGGGGTTTCGAAAAACTGTTTTTT. This encodes CSVTGDRGFEKLFF.

This rearrangement joins TRBV5-4 to TRBJ2-3, with D possibly TRBD2 on 5 matching bases. Germline values: CDR1 SGHNT, CDR2 YYREEE (reference sequence). The CDR3 runs to 15 residues. V was cut by 4 bases and J by 5 bases, with 17 bases left in between. The CDR3 protein is CASSPIGESVDTQYF. The CDR3 coding sequence is TGTGCCAGCAGCCCAATCGGGGAGTCGGTAGATACGCAGTATTTT. Full variable domain (remainder filled in from reference TRBV5-4 and TRBJ2-3): ETGVTQSPTHLIKTRGQQVTLRCSSQSGHNTVSWYQQALGQGPQFIFQYYREEENGRGNFPPRFSGLQFPNYSSELNVNALELDDSALYLCASSPIGESVDTQYFGPGTRLTVL.